The 12 T cell receptor beta chains given below trace back to one sample, sequenced in a study of blood T cell repertoires in COVID-19. The data were produced by immunoSEQ multiplex PCR, yet TCRdb's version contains in-frame clones alone and is incomplete. The sample records 140,000 or so clones, over 80% being singletons. The specimen sequenced was peripheral blood. The source is a man aged 30 to 39 with COVID-19, enrolled during active disease.

This rearrangement joins TRBV19 to TRBJ2-5; D not resolved. Trimming stripped 1 base from V and 4 bases from J, with 7 bases between. The CDR3 is 13 amino acids. Per the germline V gene, CDR1 is LNHDA and CDR2 is SQIVND (reference sequence). The CDR3 protein is CASSIGRGETQYF. CDR3 sequence (DNA): TGTGCCAGTAGTATAGGGCGAGGAGAGACCCAGTACTTC.

The chain employs TRBV12-5 and TRBJ2-2; D is possibly TRBD1 (6 bases). This CDR3 has 15 residues. CDR1 and CDR2 from the germline V gene are LGHNT and FRNRAP. The germline V and J ends were trimmed by 0 bases and 5 bases, with 10 bases remaining between them. Here the CDR3 reads CASGLVLGGTGELFF. CDR3 nucleotides: TGTGCTAGTGGTTTGGTCTTAGGGGGAACCGGGGAGCTGTTTTTT.

This rearrangement joins TRBV9 to TRBJ2-1; 13 bases match TRBD2. The junction had 4 bases not matched to a gene; V was cut back by 0 bases and J by 10 bases. CDR3 length equals 15 residues. Germline V gene data show CDR1 as SGDLS and CDR2 as YYNGEE. The CDR3 spells CASSVGTSGSREQFF. The CDR3 region has the DNA TGTGCCAGCAGCGTAGGGACTAGCGGGAGTAGGGAGCAGTTCTTC. Full variable domain (rest looked up from reference TRBV9 and TRBJ2-1): DSGVTQTPKHLITATGQRVTLRCSPRSGDLSVYWYQQSLDQGLQFLIQYYNGEERAKGNILERFSAQQFPDLHSELNLSSLELGDSALYFCASSVGTSGSREQFFGPGTRLTVL.

This chain joins TRBV6-5 and TRBJ2-7, with 8 bases that match TRBD2. The CDR3 is made up of 15 amino acids. The germline gives CDR1 MNHEY, CDR2 SVGAGI. V lost 7 bases, J lost 0 bases, and 8 bases stayed unmatched. In nucleotides, the CDR3 is TGTGCCAGCACCTCCAAACTAGCGGCCTCCTACGAGCAGTACTTC. Its translation is CASTSKLAASYEQYF.

V and J are TRBV4-1 and TRBJ2-7; a weak D match, TRBD2 (5 bases). V lost 1 base and J lost 1, with 11 bases in between. The germline V gene encodes CDR1 MGHRA and CDR2 YSYEKL. The CDR3 length is 15 residues. CDR3 bases: TGCGCCAGCAGCCAAGTCGGCGGCGGGTCCTACGAGCAGTACTTC. Its protein product is CASSQVGGGSYEQYF.

DNA of the CDR3: TGCGCCAGCACCAACCGGGTGGGGCTGGACGAGCAGTACTTC. Residues: CASTNRVGLDEQYF. The rearrangement links TRBV5-1 to TRBJ2-7, with a possible D match to TRBD1 (5 bases). Germline V CDR1 and CDR2: SGHRS, YFSETQ. This CDR3 comprises 14 residues. V lost 6 bases and J 5 bases, leaving 18 bases between the germline ends. Filled out from reference TRBV5-1 and TRBJ2-7, the complete variable domain reads KAGVTQTPRYLIKTRGQQVTLSCSPISGHRSVSWYQQTPGQGLQFLFEYFSETQRNKGNFPGRFSGRQFSNSRSEMNVSTLELGDSALYLCASTNRVGLDEQYFGPGTRLTVT.

This clone was recorded only once. The V call is TRBV29-1, the J call TRBJ1-2, with unresolved D. This CDR3 spans 12 amino acids. Trimming took off 2 bases at V and 8 bases at J, with 12 bases between the two ends. CDR1 SQVTM and CDR2 ANQGSEA come from the germline V gene. CDR3 DNA sequence: TGCAGCGTTGAAAGAGGGCAAAGGGGCTACACCTTC. Protein product: CSVERGQRGYTF.

This chain connects TRBV27 to TRBJ2-5; TRBD2 matches at 13 bases. The CDR3 has 16 residues. The germline gives CDR1 MNHEY, CDR2 SMNVEV (reference sequence). Trimming at V came to 3 bases and at J to 3 bases, leaving 4 bases not matched to a gene. CDR3 DNA: TGTGCCAGCAGTTTTCTCGGACTAGCGGGAGAAGAGACCCAGTACTTC. This translates into CASSFLGLAGEETQYF.

The count of this clone is one. The chain is built from TRBV4-3 and TRBJ2-3; D remains ambiguous. Trimming removed 4 bases at V and 0 bases at J, with 11 bases between. The CDR3 consists of 15 residues. From germline, CDR1 is LGHNA and CDR2 YSLEER. Written as DNA, the CDR3 is TGCGCCAGCAGCCTCCAGCGCACTAGCACAGATACGCAGTATTTT. Its protein is CASSLQRTSTDTQYF.

In its sample, this clone was seen a few times. V and J are TRBV29-1 and TRBJ2-2; 8 positions match TRBD2. V lost 4 bases, J lost 1 base, and 2 bases stayed unmatched. This CDR3 has 14 amino acids. The germline CDR1 and CDR2 sequences are SQVTM and ANQGSEA. CDR3 loop: CSVGLAMNTGELFF. In DNA, the CDR3 is TGCAGCGTTGGACTAGCGATGAACACCGGGGAGCTGTTTTTT.

The rearrangement uses TRBV4-1 and TRBJ1-5; tentatively, D is TRBD1 (5 bases). The CDR3 runs 14 residues. The V and J ends lost 3 bases and 7 bases respectively, with 13 bases between them. Germline V gene lookup returns CDR1 MGHRA and CDR2 YSYEKL. Here the CDR3 DNA reads TGCGCCAGCAGCCACGACAGCGTAGGGCAGCCCCAGCATTTT. Protein sequence: CASSHDSVGQPQHF.

This chain's CDR3 is CASSSAGVETDTQYF. CDR3 sequence (DNA): TGTGCCAGCAGCTCAGCGGGAGTTGAGACAGATACGCAGTATTTT. The chain carries TRBV7-6 and TRBJ2-3; 8 bases agree with TRBD2. The CDR3 consists of 15 residues. V gave up 4 bases and J gave up 3 bases; unmatched junction bases: 6. Germline V lookup: CDR1 SGHVS, CDR2 FNYEAQ.